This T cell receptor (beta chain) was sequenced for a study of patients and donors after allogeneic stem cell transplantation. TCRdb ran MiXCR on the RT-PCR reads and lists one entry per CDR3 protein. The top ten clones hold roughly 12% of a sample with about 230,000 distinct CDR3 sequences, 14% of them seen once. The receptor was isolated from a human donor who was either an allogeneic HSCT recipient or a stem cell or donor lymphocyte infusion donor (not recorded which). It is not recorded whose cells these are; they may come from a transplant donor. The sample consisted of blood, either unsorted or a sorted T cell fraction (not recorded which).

DNA for the CDR3: TGTGCCATCAGCGAGACCCTTCTGGAGCAGTACTTC. Translated, it gives CAISETLLEQYF. The chain uses TRBV10-3 and TRBJ2-7; D is undetermined. This CDR3 has 12 amino acids. Trimming took 6 bases from V and 7 from J, leaving 13 bases between them. Germline V gives CDR1 ENHRY, CDR2 SYGVKD.